This T cell receptor beta chain was identified during a study of cytomegalovirus exposure and HLA in healthy donors (dated by TCRdb to between 2016 and 2019). Turning to the overall study: According to an earlier analysis of a few hundred of the donors, some 180 million T cells yielded approximately 120 million unique TCR beta sequences and less than 300 Gb of sequence data. Around 300 gigabases of sequencing data and approximately 85 million unique TCR sequences were included in an early release covering several hundred HLA-typed donors. Among the roughly 400 genotyped donors, around 81% belonged to the genetic ancestry cluster associated with self-reported Caucasian donors. The study aimed to test whether signatures of past pathogen exposure could be identified by cataloging public T cell receptors. The study used immunosequencing to profile the T cell repertoires of several hundred subjects and linked those repertoires to cytomegalovirus serostatus. Besides the first cohort of 666 subjects, a separate validation cohort made up of 120 different subjects was used. To predict cytomegalovirus infection status, the study combined high-throughput TCR immunosequencing, statistical association of individual TCRs with disease status, and machine learning. A later analysis re-analyzed previously published TCR beta repertoires from 550 to 700 donors and added high-resolution HLA genotyping to study TCR occurrence patterns. In the later analysis, no new phenotypic data were used to find candidate immune exposures; instead, reliance was placed on TCR beta sequences and their occurrence across donors. An earlier analysis of 587 of the donors applied high-throughput TCR beta sequencing to assess whether each TCR beta V gene segment acted as functional or pseudogenic. Donor age, sex, ethnicity and CMV serostatus were compiled alongside the repertoire data. A later genetic analysis took genome-wide SNP genotypes for about 60% of the roughly 670 donors and used that subset as a discovery cohort. Every repertoire in the discovery cohort had been generated on one and the same sequencing platform. HLA typing included class I and class II loci at four-digit resolution. Typing coverage differed by locus: A, B, C, DRB1 and DQB1 were typed in about 629-630 donors, DQA1 in about 500, DPA1 in nearly 610, and DPB1 in just under 490. Because of strong linkage in the cohort, roughly five DR-DQ haplotypes were treated as single units for association and clustering. On average, over 200,000 unique TCR beta nucleotide sequences were sequenced per donor among roughly 430 genotyped donors of the cohort, with 15% to 20% of those sequences being non-productive.

Receptor amplification or capture employed the immunoSEQ multiplex PCR assay. For the multiplex PCR, a mixture combining 60 forward primers for TCR Vbeta segments and 13 reverse primers for TCR Jbeta segments was used. A multiplex PCR assay on genomic DNA amplified the CDR3 region of rearranged TCR beta genes. The Illumina HiSeq System was used to sequence the amplified TCR beta libraries as 87-base-pair reads. The paper's data handling went like this. In a later analysis, tens of millions of unique TCR beta chains were counted across the 500 to 850 repertoires, and about 10 million of these chains were shared by at least two donors. A nearest-neighbor algorithm error-corrected the raw reads and collapsed the reads into unique sequences, merging closely related sequences to remove PCR and sequencing errors. To assign V, D and J gene segments, CDR3 sequences were aligned to IMGT reference sequences. Each retained sequence needed at least a six-nucleotide match to both a V gene segment and a J gene segment. Rearrangements were classified as productive when the CDR3 lacked stop codons and remained in frame with V and J, and all other rearrangements were classified as non-productive. CDR3 was defined according to IMGT convention as the region running from the second conserved V-encoded cysteine to the conserved J-encoded phenylalanine. Sequences without an unambiguous match to a single V gene segment were excluded from the earlier analysis of 450 to 650 of the donors. An earlier analysis of a few hundred of the donors classified V segments as functional when productive rearrangements were above 56.7% and as segregating when the standard deviation between donors was above 5%. A statistical classification framework was built to diagnose cytomegalovirus status from the catalog of TCR beta chain sequences. V and J gene assignment, in a later analysis, came from comparing TCR nucleotide sequences with IMGT/GENE-DB human TR gene sequences. Using the TCRdist pipeline, a later analysis assigned CDR3 sequences along with most-parsimonious VDJ recombination scenarios. In a later analysis, each TCR beta chain was defined by its CDR3 amino acid sequence together with its V-gene family, and reads lacking a unique V-gene family were excluded. To address suspected cross-contamination and a sequencing artifact, a later analysis removed some 620 highly shared, low-generation-probability nucleotide sequences. For each public chain, a later analysis derived a clonal expansion index from normalized ranks of inferred template counts within each repertoire. In a later analysis, generation probabilities were computed using a VDJ recombination model fitted to out-of-frame rearrangements, and the results were checked against IGoR. In a later analysis, hypergeometric tests were used to score TCR-TCR, TCR-HLA and TCR-CMV co-occurrence, with a repertoire-size bias correction applied to TCR pairs. False discovery rates were estimated in a later analysis by permuting HLA or CMV assignments 20 times. In a later analysis, co-occurring TCRs were grouped using DBSCAN, with TCRdist sequence similarity added in when clustering inside HLA-allele-positive subsets. For co-occurrence clustering, repertoires with fewer than 30,000 or more than 120,000 public chains were excluded, along with five repertoires with anomalous nucleotide sharing. Not all clones reach the TCRdb copy of this immuneACCESS table, which keeps in-frame sequences only. Checked studies attribute under half of the gap to unresolved V genes and leave the rest unexplained. For V, J and clone size, that table is used; D and trimming come from the DNA. In all, the sample holds 160,000 or so clones, and 79% of those were seen once. The leading ten clones occupy under 0.75% of the sample.

A note on this clone: The clone's antigen remains unknown. Per-base qualities were not stored, and no clone one base away is much larger.

The paper's findings and limits, for the study overall: Immune exposure information for the cohort was limited to CMV serostatus. The sequencing pipeline was judged likely to have produced a cluster of highly shared sequence variants as a technical artifact. In a later genetic analysis, fewer N-insertions in productive TCRs were reported among donors in an Asian-associated ancestry cluster than the roughly 700-donor mean. Sequencing depth was assumed to be roughly uniform across donors in the presence/absence analyses, though that assumption may not hold. A later analysis reported that several top co-occurrence clusters appeared linked to parvovirus B19, influenza, CMV and Epstein-Barr virus. In a later analysis, HLA-associated TCR beta chains showed more clonal expansion and lower generation probabilities than non-associated chains that were equally common. Across donors, most TCR sequences were observed very rarely, whereas some public TCRs were present in many individuals. Linkage disequilibrium might explain the correlated functional status among segregating V segments, but an unknown experimental factor could not be excluded. In a later analysis, TCR association rates were found to vary across HLA loci, with the most associated TCRs seen for DRB1 alleles and the fewest for HLA-C alleles. Because the 87-base-pair reads could not distinguish some IMGT-functional V segments, including TRBV6-2 and TRBV6-3, those segments were excluded. The authors suggested that the approach could potentially be extended to other disease states and immunological phenotypes. Three of the identified cytomegalovirus-associated TCR beta chains were confirmed in vitro to be specific for cytomegalovirus antigens. HLA typing was unavailable for some donors at each locus, so association tests used only the typed subset. Because counts were too low, some 17 rarely observed V segments, including chromosome 9 orphons, were left out of the earlier analysis of 500 to 650 of the donors. Specific HLA alleles were associated with 15,000 to 20,000 TCR beta sequences at a false discovery rate of 0.05 in a later analysis. A further reported finding was that TCR beta sequences accurately predicted the HLA-A and HLA-B alleles for most subjects in the first cohort. The classifier was reported to diagnose cytomegalovirus status with high specificity and sensitivity in both the original and validation cohorts. When HLA alleles, especially DR and DQ, strongly co-occurred, TCR associations were difficult to assign to individual alleles. An earlier analysis of approximately 540 of the donors showed that most TCR beta V segments appeared in productive rearrangements either about 87% or about 30% of the time, which broadly matched IMGT annotations. Most CMV-associated TCR beta chains appeared to be HLA-restricted in a later analysis, and the HLA associations seemed to be driven largely by CMV exposure. An association between a missense DCLRE1C variant and V-gene and J-gene trimming of TCR beta chains was found in a later genetic analysis and replicated in an independent cohort. The study listed approximately 160 TCR beta chains as associated with cytomegalovirus. Only TCR beta chains were sequenced in this cohort, and the absence of alpha or paired-chain data limited detectable features.

The cohort comprised 710 or so healthy bone marrow donors. At the time of sampling, every cohort member was nominally healthy, though immune exposures that went unrecorded were likely present. The donor was CMV seronegative and was included in the group of about 350 seronegative cohort members. A peripheral blood sample was provided by each donor, and peripheral blood mononuclear cells were used for TCR beta sequencing. The Qiagen DNeasy Blood Extraction Kit was used to extract genomic DNA from the blood cell samples. CDR1 and CDR2 were assigned from the germline V gene as KGHSH and LQKENI. Its CDR3 holds 15 amino acids, cysteine through phenylalanine. Only the CDR3 part of the read is kept: 45 bases, read in frame from the first base. V loses 2 bases of germline sequence and J loses 5 bases, and the interval between the two ends is 16 bases.

Sequencing used PBMCs. This clonotype was sampled from a woman between 40 and 50 years old in good health and CMV-seronegative. This receptor chain uses TRBV18 and TRBJ2-7; the D gene is perhaps TRBD2, from 6 matching bases. The DNA is TGTGCCAGCTCACCATCCGGGGGTAGGGAGCACGAGCAGTACTTC. Its translation is CASSPSGGREHEQYF.